This T cell receptor (beta chain) was identified in a study of long-term antiretroviral therapy in people with HIV. As for this clone: Its cognate antigen is unknown.

The germline V gene has CDR1 SGHRS and CDR2 YFSETQ. This CDR3 region has 15 residues. Trimming removed 5 bases at V and 1 base at J, with 15 bases between. The immunoSEQ assay was v3.0, run at survey level. Sequencing efforts were directed toward about 40,000-55,000 T-cell genomes per sample. Assay: immunoSEQ multiplex PCR; the TCRdb copy retains only in-frame clones and omits some. The sample has tens of thousands of clones; around 80% are singletons. Study outcomes and limitations: CDR3 lengths in HIV samples spanned a narrower range than controls.

V is TRBV5-1 and J is TRBJ1-1, with a weak D call TRBD1 (5 bases). The material was unsorted PBMCs, obtained 0.5 years before starting antiretroviral therapy. This clonotype was sampled from a man aged 40-49 years with HIV. The CDR3 nucleotides are TGCGCCAGCAGACCGGGGTGGGGGTCGAACACTGAAGCTTTCTTT. The encoded protein is CASRPGWGSNTEAFF.